The rows below give T cell receptor beta chains drawn from one sample of a study of blood T cell repertoires in COVID-19. Sequenced by immunoSEQ multiplex PCR; TCRdb stores in-frame clones only, minus some. This sample has 300,000 to 350,000 clones; almost 90% occur once, and the top ten carry 3.5% to 4.5%. The sequencing sample was made of PBMCs or T cells enriched from blood (not recorded which). The receptors come from a woman under 30 with acute COVID-19. The conserved cysteine and the conserved F or W are not part of the CDR3 here. Fields, in order: V gene, J gene, CDR3 protein.

v_gene: TRBV9
j_gene: TRBJ1-2
CDR3aa: ASSVGRTYT

v_gene: TRBV27
j_gene: TRBJ2-2
CDR3aa: ASREGFTGELF

v_gene: TRBV28
j_gene: TRBJ1-4
CDR3aa: ASSPVKQNEKLF

v_gene: TRBV5-4
j_gene: TRBJ2-7
CDR3aa: ASSLVPGGPREQY

v_gene: TRBV7-9
j_gene: TRBJ2-3
CDR3aa: ASTRSGASTDTQY

v_gene: TRBV25-1
j_gene: TRBJ1-3
CDR3aa: ASSPRPGARDTIY

v_gene: TRBV30
j_gene: TRBJ2-7
CDR3aa: AWNLGGEQY

v_gene: TRBV28
j_gene: TRBJ2-7
CDR3aa: ASTWTGLSNEQY

v_gene: TRBV25-1
j_gene: TRBJ2-2
CDR3aa: ASRGQGQENTGELF

v_gene: TRBV28
j_gene: TRBJ1-2
CDR3aa: ASSFPGGSGNYGYT

v_gene: TRBV11-2
j_gene: TRBJ2-1
CDR3aa: ASTDSYYNEQF

v_gene: TRBV5-1
j_gene: TRBJ2-1
CDR3aa: ASSLAQGSVEQF

v_gene: TRBV6-5
j_gene: TRBJ1-1
CDR3aa: ASSYVLGSTEAF

v_gene: TRBV7-9
j_gene: TRBJ2-2
CDR3aa: ASSSLQGTGELF

v_gene: TRBV2
j_gene: TRBJ2-2
CDR3aa: ASTGTRNTGELF

v_gene: TRBV9
j_gene: TRBJ2-3
CDR3aa: ASSVSAGSSTDTQY

v_gene: TRBV7-6
j_gene: TRBJ2-7
CDR3aa: ASSVGLAEVREQY

v_gene: TRBV28
j_gene: TRBJ2-3
CDR3aa: ASSLVGQGQDTQY

v_gene: TRBV7-9
j_gene: TRBJ2-3
CDR3aa: ASRLAGGHPDTQY

v_gene: TRBV2
j_gene: TRBJ1-2
CDR3aa: ASSDRGEGRGRGYT

v_gene: TRBV4-2
j_gene: TRBJ2-3
CDR3aa: ASSQDRWRGGTDTQY

v_gene: TRBV5-6
j_gene: TRBJ2-5
CDR3aa: ASSFDGLAGEETQY

v_gene: TRBV5-6
j_gene: TRBJ2-7
CDR3aa: ASSFLSRLDYEQY

v_gene: TRBV15
j_gene: TRBJ2-7
CDR3aa: ATSSVSGGSSEQY

v_gene: TRBV19
j_gene: TRBJ1-1
CDR3aa: ASNSGNSVNTEAF

v_gene: TRBV5-6
j_gene: TRBJ1-5
CDR3aa: ASSLSHGGGRSQPQH

v_gene: TRBV7-9
j_gene: TRBJ2-7
CDR3aa: ASSLGGRGYEQY

v_gene: TRBV27
j_gene: TRBJ2-7
CDR3aa: ASSFTYRDEQY

v_gene: TRBV7-9
j_gene: TRBJ2-5
CDR3aa: ASWGEETQY

v_gene: TRBV12-3/TRBV12-4
j_gene: TRBJ2-2
CDR3aa: ASTLFNGELF

v_gene: TRBV5-6
j_gene: TRBJ2-7
CDR3aa: ASSLSYGTSWYEQY

v_gene: TRBV5-5
j_gene: TRBJ1-4
CDR3aa: ASSLSRQGNEKLF

v_gene: TRBV2
j_gene: TRBJ1-2
CDR3aa: ASSEGWLGADGYT

v_gene: TRBV7-2
j_gene: TRBJ1-5
CDR3aa: ASSLGAGGAQPQH

v_gene: TRBV27
j_gene: TRBJ1-2
CDR3aa: ASSYRGDSLYGYT

v_gene: TRBV11-3
j_gene: TRBJ1-5
CDR3aa: ASSPGTGRDQPQH

v_gene: TRBV28
j_gene: TRBJ1-1
CDR3aa: ATQSGGTEAF

v_gene: TRBV28
j_gene: TRBJ1-1
CDR3aa: ASSLAVGNAEAF

v_gene: TRBV11-2
j_gene: TRBJ2-7
CDR3aa: ASSYIAGRSYEQY

v_gene: TRBV6-5
j_gene: TRBJ2-6
CDR3aa: ASRAGPGANVLT

v_gene: TRBV5-1
j_gene: TRBJ1-2
CDR3aa: ASRRDYGYT

v_gene: TRBV28
j_gene: TRBJ1-2
CDR3aa: ASSPGQGGDGYT

v_gene: TRBV11-2
j_gene: TRBJ2-1
CDR3aa: ASSSGLAGGYNEQF

v_gene: TRBV7-9
j_gene: TRBJ1-5
CDR3aa: ASSLGMGQDNQPQH

v_gene: TRBV11-3
j_gene: TRBJ2-7
CDR3aa: ASSRAQGSSYEQY

v_gene: TRBV9
j_gene: TRBJ1-1
CDR3aa: ASGIGTGGLGTEAF

v_gene: TRBV7-9
j_gene: TRBJ1-6
CDR3aa: ASSLGGQNNSPLH